The rows below give T cell receptor beta chains drawn from one sample of a study of blood T cell repertoires in COVID-19. The assay was immunoSEQ multiplex PCR, and TCRdb's table has in-frame clones only and misses some. In the table there are around 340,000 clones, around 83% of which are singletons. Sequencing input: peripheral blood. The receptors stem from a man aged 25 to 40 with active or convalescent COVID-19. Each CDR3 is given with its conserved first and last residue. D genes are given only for firm matches. Expanded clones are given a class, and other clones once, few, many or no size at all.

TRBJ2-1 | TRBD2 | TRBV28 | . | TGTGCCAGCAGCCCCTCCCCCCAGCGGGAGGGCCTCGGCCTGTTCTTC | CASSPSPQREGLGLFF
TRBJ2-5 | TRBD2 | TRBV2 | . | TGTGCCAGCAGGCCCCCCGGGACTAGGGAAGAGACCCAGTACTTC | CASRPPGTREETQYF
TRBJ2-1 | TRBD1 | TRBV30 | . | TGTGCCTGGAACAAGGGACAGGGGGACTACAATGAGCAGTTCTTC | CAWNKGQGDYNEQFF
TRBJ2-4 | . | TRBV2 | . | TGTGCCAGCAGTTCCAGGGTAGTCAAAAACATTCAGTACTTC | CASSSRVVKNIQYF
TRBJ1-2 | . | TRBV7-2 | . | TGTGCCAGCAGCCGCGTTAACTATGGCTACACCTTC | CASSRVNYGYTF
TRBJ2-5 | . | TRBV18 | . | TGTGCCAGCTCACCGGCGGGGCAAGAGACCCAGTACTTC | CASSPAGQETQYF
TRBJ2-1 | TRBD2 | TRBV5-1 | . | TGCGCCAGCAGCTTGGGAGAGCGGGGGGCTTACAATGAGCAGTTCTTC | CASSLGERGAYNEQFF
TRBJ2-7 | TRBD2 | TRBV11-2 | . | TGTGCCAGCAGCTCCGCTCAGATAGCGGGAGGCCTCTACGAGCAGTACTTC | CASSSAQIAGGLYEQYF
TRBJ2-2 | TRBD2 | TRBV5-1 | . | TGCGCCAGCAGCTTGGTGCGGGAGAGCACCGGGGAGCTGTTTTTT | CASSLVRESTGELFF
TRBJ1-1 | . | TRBV30 | few | TGTGCCTGGAGTGTATACAGGAACACTGAAGCTTTCTTT | CAWSVYRNTEAFF
TRBJ2-7 | TRBD1 | TRBV25-1 | . | TGTGCCAGCAGTGGGGCCCTCGGGACAGGGACCCACGAGCAGTACTTC | CASSGALGTGTHEQYF
TRBJ2-1 | . | TRBV5-8 | . | TGTGCCAGCAGCTTATCCGGGGCCCGAGGGGGGCAGTTCTTC | CASSLSGARGGQFF
TRBJ2-5 | TRBD1 | TRBV28 | . | TGTGCCAGCAGAAACCGGGACAGGGGTTTATCGGGAGAGACCCAGTACTTC | CASRNRDRGLSGETQYF
TRBJ1-1 | TRBD1 | TRBV9 | once | TGTGCCAGCAGCGCCGACAGGGGGCGCAACACTGAAGCTTTCTTT | CASSADRGRNTEAFF
TRBJ2-6 | . | TRBV24-1 | . | TGTGCCACCAGTGATTTGCCCAGGGGGGACTCTGGGGCCAACGTCCTGACTTTC | CATSDLPRGDSGANVLTF
TRBJ1-2 | . | TRBV6-5 | few | TGTGCCACCCAGCGGGCGTCTAACTATGGCTACACCTTC | CATQRASNYGYTF
TRBJ1-1 | . | TRBV6-5 | . | TGTGCCAGCAGTTATATACCGGGAAACACTGAAGCTTTCTTT | CASSYIPGNTEAFF
TRBJ2-3 | TRBD2 | TRBV3-1/TRBV3-2 | . | TGTGCCAGCAGCCAAGAACTGGCGGGAGCTGATACGCAGTATTTT | CASSQELAGADTQYF
TRBJ2-3 | TRBD2 | TRBV19 | . | TGTGCCAGTAGTATGCGACTAGCGGGGGGGCCAGATACGCAGTATTTT | CASSMRLAGGPDTQYF
TRBJ2-1 | . | TRBV9 | . | TGTGCCAGCACCCAGGGGTCCTCCTACAATGAGCAGTTCTTC | CASTQGSSYNEQFF
TRBJ2-3 | . | TRBV6-1 | once | TGTGCCAGCAGTGAAGGAACATGGGATACGCAGTATTTT | CASSEGTWDTQYF
TRBJ1-1 | . | TRBV7-9 | . | TGTGCCAGCGGGGAGAGAATGAACACTGAAGCTTTCTTT | CASGERMNTEAFF
TRBJ2-3 | TRBD2 | TRBV9 | . | TGTGCCAGCAGCGAGCCTAGCGGGGGGGTGGAAGATACGCAGTATTTT | CASSEPSGGVEDTQYF
TRBJ2-2 | . | TRBV5-5 | . | TGTGCCAGCGGGGGAGGAACTAGCTCGAACACCGGGGAGCTGTTTTTT | CASGGGTSSNTGELFF
TRBJ1-2 | . | TRBV9 | . | TGTGCCAGCAGCGCGTCAGGGGCCTATGGCTACACCTTC | CASSASGAYGYTF
TRBJ1-1 | . | TRBV12-5 | . | TGTGCTAGTGGTCTTACAATCAGGGACTGGACGGCCACTGAAGCTTTCTTT | CASGLTIRDWTATEAFF
TRBJ2-3 | TRBD2 | TRBV4-2 | . | TGTGCCAGCAGCCAAGATTGGACTAGCGGAACAGATACGCAGTATTTT | CASSQDWTSGTDTQYF
TRBJ2-7 | TRBD1 | TRBV6-2/TRBV6-3 | . | TGTGCCAGCAGCCTATTATGGGACAGTTCCTACGAGCAGTACTTC | CASSLLWDSSYEQYF
TRBJ1-1 | . | TRBV29-1 | . | TGCAGCGTTGACTCAGGTACAAACACTGAAGCTTTCTTT | CSVDSGTNTEAFF
TRBJ1-1 | . | TRBV20-1 | few | TGCAGTGAAACAGAATGGACTGAAGCTTTCTTT | CSETEWTEAFF
TRBJ1-2 | TRBD1 | TRBV3-1/TRBV3-2 | once | TGTGCCAGCAGCGAACAGGGGGAACAATATGGCTACACCTTC | CASSEQGEQYGYTF
TRBJ2-3 | TRBD2 | TRBV27 | . | TGTGCCAGCAGTTTATCCCAGCGGGAGGTGATAGATACGCAGTATTTT | CASSLSQREVIDTQYF
TRBJ2-7 | TRBD2 | TRBV9 | once | TGTGCCAGCAGCGTAGACGGGAGGGTCCAGTACTTC | CASSVDGRVQYF
TRBJ2-1 | TRBD2 | TRBV7-7 | once | TGTGCCAGCAGCTTAACGACTAGCGCGTACAATGAGCAGTTCTTC | CASSLTTSAYNEQFF
TRBJ1-2 | TRBD1 | TRBV7-9 | . | TGTGCCAGCAGCTTAGGATTAAGCGTGGTGACAGGGAATGGCTACACCTTC | CASSLGLSVVTGNGYTF
TRBJ2-7 | TRBD1 | TRBV7-2 | . | TGTGCCAGCAGCTTTTCGGGACAGGGCTACGAGCAGTACTTC | CASSFSGQGYEQYF
TRBJ2-1 | . | TRBV11-3 | . | TGTGCCAGCAGCTTAGCGGAGGAGGGTGAGCAGTTCTTC | CASSLAEEGEQFF
TRBJ2-1 | . | TRBV29-1 | . | TGCAGCGTTACAGGGAATGAGCAGTTCTTC | CSVTGNEQFF
TRBJ2-1 | . | TRBV2 | . | TGTGCCAGCAATTCGGGAAATCGCAACAATGAGCAGTTCTTC | CASNSGNRNNEQFF
TRBJ2-1 | . | TRBV7-3 | . | TGTGCCAGCAGCTTAACTAGCGATGCCTACAATGAGCAGTTCTTC | CASSLTSDAYNEQFF
TRBJ2-1 | . | TRBV7-2 | few | TGTGCCAGCAGCTTATGGAGCACTCGCGGGCAGAATGAGCAGTTCTTC | CASSLWSTRGQNEQFF
TRBJ2-7 | . | TRBV12-3/TRBV12-4 | . | TGTGCCAGCAGGATCCGGGACTCCTACGAGCAGTACTTC | CASRIRDSYEQYF
TRBJ2-1 | TRBD2 | TRBV7-8 | . | TGTGCCAGCAGCCAACCAGCCTCTTCTAGCGGGCACAATGAGCAGTTCTTC | CASSQPASSSGHNEQFF
TRBJ2-1 | . | TRBV7-9 | . | TGTGCCAGCAGCACACGGAGCGGTCAGGCATCGAGTGAGCAGTTCTTC | CASSTRSGQASSEQFF
TRBJ1-5 | . | TRBV18 | . | TGTGCCAGCTCACCGGCTCGGGGGAATCAGCCCCAGCATTTT | CASSPARGNQPQHF
TRBJ2-2 | TRBD1 | TRBV9 | . | TGTGCCAGCAGCGGACAGGGGAACACCGGGGAGCTGTTTTTT | CASSGQGNTGELFF
TRBJ2-3 | . | TRBV5-4 | . | TGTGCCAGCAGCTTGCCGGGTCAGGGATTCACAGATACGCAGTATTTT | CASSLPGQGFTDTQYF
TRBJ1-3 | . | TRBV27 | . | TGTGCCAGCAGTTCAGGGACTGGAAACACCATATATTTT | CASSSGTGNTIYF
TRBJ1-3 | . | TRBV4-2 | . | TGTGCCAGCAGTACAGCCACCTCTGGAAACACCATATATTTT | CASSTATSGNTIYF
TRBJ1-1 | . | TRBV19 | . | TGTGCCAGTAACCCTCAGCAGGGGAGAACTGAAGCTTTCTTT | CASNPQQGRTEAFF
TRBJ2-7 | TRBD2 | TRBV5-1 | . | TGCGCCAGCAGCTCTACTAGCGCCCTAGGGGACGAGCAGTACTTC | CASSSTSALGDEQYF
TRBJ1-2 | . | TRBV30 | . | TGTGCCTGGAGTCCCAGGGCTGTCGGCTACACCTTC | CAWSPRAVGYTF
TRBJ1-1 | . | TRBV3-1/TRBV3-2 | . | TGTGCCAGCAGCCCCAGACAGAAACTAACTGAAGCTTTCTTT | CASSPRQKLTEAFF
TRBJ2-1 | TRBD2 | TRBV7-2 | . | TGTGCCAGCAGCTTATACCCACCGGGACTAGCGGTTAACAATGAGCAGTTCTTC | CASSLYPPGLAVNNEQFF